A single sample is the source of the 7 T cell receptor beta chains below, sequenced in a study of blood T cell repertoires in COVID-19. Profiling relied on immunoSEQ multiplex PCR, and the TCRdb table lists in-frame clones only, not all of them. The table shows a few hundred thousand clones, with 84% occurring only once. The sample comprised peripheral blood. The receptor set was obtained from a man aged 60-69 years with acute or convalescent COVID-19.

This chain uses TRBV9 with TRBJ2-2; 8 bases match TRBD1. Losses at the gene ends were 1 base for V and 2 bases for J; bases not matched to a gene: 4. This CDR3 spans 16 amino acids. From germline, CDR1 is SGDLS and CDR2 YYNGEE. CDR3 nucleotides: TGTGCCAGCAGCGTACGGACAGGGCCAAACACCGGGGAGCTGTTTTTT. Its protein is CASSVRTGPNTGELFF.

The J gene is TRBJ1-4, the V gene TRBV28, with 8 nucleotides matching TRBD1. V shed 5 bases and J 8 bases; nucleotides not matched to a gene: 7. Germline CDR1 and CDR2: MDHEN and SYDVKM. CDR3 length equals 14 residues. Here the CDR3 reads CASSRRQGREKLFF. The CDR3 nucleotides read TGTGCCAGCAGTCGTCGACAGGGGAGGGAAAAACTGTTTTTT.

V and J are TRBV6-5 and TRBJ1-5; D is perhaps TRBD1 (6 bases). Trimming took off 8 bases at V and 4 bases at J, with 15 bases between the two ends. This CDR3 region has 14 residues. The germline V gene has CDR1 MNHEY and CDR2 SVGAGI. CDR3 residues: CASFNGQFNQPQHF. The CDR3 coding sequence is TGTGCCAGCTTTAACGGACAGTTTAATCAGCCCCAGCATTTT.

This sequence joins TRBV6-6 and TRBJ1-5; tentatively, D is TRBD1 (6 bases). Germline CDR1 reads MNHNY; CDR2 reads SVGAGI (reference sequence). V was cut by 5 bases and J by 0 bases, with 11 bases left in between. This CDR3 is built from 15 residues. CDR3 protein: CASSLWTDSNQPQHF. CDR3 DNA sequence: TGTGCCAGCAGTCTATGGACAGATAGCAATCAGCCCCAGCATTTT.

The CDR3 DNA reads TGTGCCAGCAGTTTTGCGGGACGGATTACCTACGAGCAGTACTTC. Translating gives CASSFAGRITYEQYF. The chain employs TRBV27 and TRBJ2-7, with D possibly matching TRBD2 (6 bases). The germline V gene encodes CDR1 MNHEY and CDR2 SMNVEV (reference sequence). The CDR3 runs to 15 residues. The ends were cut back, 3 bases at V and 2 bases at J, with 14 bases in the middle.

The chain couples TRBV28 to TRBJ1-1; D possibly corresponds to TRBD1 (5 bases). Germline CDR1 is MDHEN and CDR2 is SYDVKM. V lost 5 bases and J lost 6, with 10 bases in between. The CDR3 runs 12 residues. The CDR3 DNA reads TGTGCCAGCAGTCTCCGGGACTCTGAAGCTTTCTTT. It yields the protein CASSLRDSEAFF.

The chain's CDR3 is CASSTTVGPYEQYF. As DNA, the CDR3 is TGTGCCAGCTCCACGACAGTGGGGCCCTACGAGCAGTACTTC. This chain joins TRBV19 and TRBJ2-7; a weak D match, TRBD1 (5 bases). The CDR3 runs 14 residues. V lost 9 bases to trimming and J lost 2 bases, with 17 bases between them. Germline V gives CDR1 LNHDA, CDR2 SQIVND (reference sequence). Full variable domain (outside the CDR3, taken from reference TRBV19 and TRBJ2-7): DGGITQSPKYLFRKEGQNVTLSCEQNLNHDAMYWYRQDPGQGLRLIYYSQIVNDFQKGDIAEGYSVSREKKESFPLTVTSAQKNPTAFYLCASSTTVGPYEQYFGPGTRLTVT.